This T cell receptor (beta chain) came from a study of beta chain features in type 1 diabetes. Study-wide points: Naive, central memory and regulatory TCRB repertoires appeared more similar among patients than healthy donors. Shortening that was moderate but significant affected the TCRB CDR3s of Type 1 diabetes patients in all four CD4+ subsets.

This clone has a handful of counts. Its antigen is as yet unknown. The germline V gene has CDR1 SQVTM and CDR2 ANQGSEA. The CDR3 is made up of 14 amino acids. The J segment lost 5 bases and the V segment lost 4 bases, leaving 10 bases of the junction unmatched. As every portion of the isolated RNA was reverse transcribed, the sequencing read expressed TCRB transcripts. Read counts averaged approximately 3.5 million for samples of naive, central memory and regulatory T cells. The assay was immunoSEQ multiplex PCR, and TCRdb's table has in-frame clones only and misses some. The table records 200,000 to 250,000 clones, around 15% of them present only once.

Sample: naive CD4+ T cells from blood. The sequence came from a man aged 25-45 years with type 1 diabetes. The genes are TRBV29-1 and TRBJ2-7, with TRBD2 identical over 8 bases. The DNA for the CDR3 is TGCAGCGTTGCCGGGAGGGCCAACAGGGACGAGCAGTACTTC. Translating it yields CSVAGRANRDEQYF.